The rows below give T cell receptor beta chains drawn from one sample of a study of cytomegalovirus exposure and HLA in healthy donors. TCRdb's copy holds only in-frame clones and misses some; the assay was immunoSEQ multiplex PCR. The repertoire holds hundreds of thousands of clones, with 80% to 90% as singletons. Sequenced input: PBMCs. The receptors stem from a man aged 30 to 39 in good health and CMV-seronegative. Both conserved end residues are part of each CDR3. The order of the fields is D gene, J gene, clone size, V gene, CDR3 protein, CDR3 DNA. The D gene is left open where the match is weak. Clone size appears in some rows only: once, few, many, or a class for an expanded clone.

d_gene: TRBD2
j_gene: TRBJ2-3
abundance: NA
v_gene: TRBV29-1
CDR3aa: CSVIAGGLTDTQYF
CDR3nt: TGCAGCGTTATTGCGGGGGGCCTCACAGATACGCAGTATTTT

d_gene: TRBD1
j_gene: TRBJ2-1
abundance: NA
v_gene: TRBV19
CDR3aa: CASSTPGQGIHEQFF
CDR3nt: TGTGCCAGTAGTACCCCGGGACAGGGGATCCATGAGCAGTTCTTC

d_gene: NA
j_gene: TRBJ1-1
abundance: NA
v_gene: TRBV5-6
CDR3aa: CASSATVPPIAFF
CDR3nt: TGTGCCAGCAGCGCGACAGTACCCCCCATCGCTTTCTTT

d_gene: NA
j_gene: TRBJ2-5
abundance: NA
v_gene: TRBV5-1
CDR3aa: CASSSRGSETQYF
CDR3nt: TGCGCCAGCAGCTCTAGGGGGTCGGAGACCCAGTACTTC

d_gene: TRBD1
j_gene: TRBJ2-1
abundance: NA
v_gene: TRBV27
CDR3aa: CASSLSSRGPEQFF
CDR3nt: TGTGCCAGCAGTTTATCGAGCAGGGGGCCTGAGCAGTTCTTC

d_gene: NA
j_gene: TRBJ1-2
abundance: NA
v_gene: TRBV19
CDR3aa: CASSVRQDRPCTF
CDR3nt: TGTGCCAGTAGTGTTCGACAGGACCGACCCTGCACCTTC

d_gene: NA
j_gene: TRBJ2-7
abundance: NA
v_gene: TRBV7-2
CDR3aa: CASSLSLVPYEQYF
CDR3nt: TGTGCCAGCAGCTTATCACTAGTCCCATACGAGCAGTACTTC

d_gene: TRBD1
j_gene: TRBJ2-5
abundance: NA
v_gene: TRBV7-2
CDR3aa: CASSSGTAETQYF
CDR3nt: TGTGCCAGCAGCTCCGGGACAGCAGAGACCCAGTACTTC

d_gene: NA
j_gene: TRBJ1-6
abundance: NA
v_gene: TRBV28
CDR3aa: CASSLLRGDNNSPLHF
CDR3nt: TGTGCCAGCAGTTTATTGCGGGGAGATAATAATTCACCCCTCCACTTT

d_gene: TRBD1
j_gene: TRBJ2-5
abundance: NA
v_gene: TRBV2
CDR3aa: CASSAWTGTQYF
CDR3nt: TGTGCCAGCAGTGCCTGGACAGGGACCCAGTACTTC

d_gene: NA
j_gene: TRBJ1-3
abundance: NA
v_gene: TRBV7-9
CDR3aa: CASTPGRVRSGNTIYF
CDR3nt: TGTGCCAGCACCCCGGGCAGGGTTCGCTCTGGAAACACCATATATTTT

d_gene: NA
j_gene: TRBJ2-7
abundance: few
v_gene: TRBV20-1
CDR3aa: CSASGDYEQYF
CDR3nt: TGCAGTGCTAGCGGGGACTACGAGCAGTACTTC

d_gene: TRBD2
j_gene: TRBJ2-3
abundance: NA
v_gene: TRBV6-4
CDR3aa: CASSSSGGGTDTQYF
CDR3nt: TGTGCCAGCAGTTCTAGCGGGGGGGGCACAGATACGCAGTATTTT

d_gene: TRBD2
j_gene: TRBJ2-1
abundance: NA
v_gene: TRBV7-9
CDR3aa: CASKNFGLAGASLSGEQFF
CDR3nt: TGTGCCAGCAAGAACTTCGGACTAGCGGGGGCGAGTTTATCCGGTGAGCAGTTCTTC

d_gene: NA
j_gene: TRBJ1-5
abundance: NA
v_gene: TRBV10-3
CDR3aa: CAISEHSGQPQHF
CDR3nt: TGTGCCATCAGTGAACACAGCGGGCAGCCCCAGCATTTT

d_gene: NA
j_gene: TRBJ2-7
abundance: NA
v_gene: TRBV7-8
CDR3aa: CASSLLGRSGEYF
CDR3nt: TGTGCCAGCAGCTTATTAGGACGGTCCGGGGAGTACTTC

d_gene: TRBD1
j_gene: TRBJ1-1
abundance: NA
v_gene: TRBV9
CDR3aa: CASSGATGGIGRDTEAFF
CDR3nt: TGTGCCAGCAGCGGCGCGACAGGGGGCATCGGTAGAGACACTGAAGCTTTCTTT

d_gene: NA
j_gene: TRBJ2-3
abundance: once
v_gene: TRBV5-6
CDR3aa: CASSPIASGSTDTQYF
CDR3nt: TGTGCCAGCAGCCCCATAGCCAGCGGGAGCACAGATACGCAGTATTTT

d_gene: NA
j_gene: TRBJ1-2
abundance: NA
v_gene: TRBV7-3
CDR3aa: CASSPEGSGNYGYTF
CDR3nt: TGTGCCAGCAGCCCCGAAGGGTCAGGGAACTATGGCTACACCTTC

d_gene: NA
j_gene: TRBJ2-2
abundance: NA
v_gene: TRBV5-6
CDR3aa: CASTLFNTGELFF
CDR3nt: TGTGCCAGCACCCTCTTTAACACCGGGGAGCTGTTTTTT

d_gene: NA
j_gene: TRBJ1-1
abundance: NA
v_gene: TRBV4-3
CDR3aa: CASSQDRGAATEAFF
CDR3nt: TGCGCCAGCAGCCAAGACCGGGGGGCTGCCACTGAAGCTTTCTTT

d_gene: NA
j_gene: TRBJ2-7
abundance: NA
v_gene: TRBV6-5
CDR3aa: CASSSHTFRQAGEQYF
CDR3nt: TGTGCCAGCAGTTCCCATACTTTTCGACAGGCTGGCGAGCAGTACTTC

d_gene: NA
j_gene: TRBJ2-7
abundance: few
v_gene: TRBV9
CDR3aa: CASSVGGRETYEQYF
CDR3nt: TGTGCCAGCAGCGTAGGAGGCCGGGAGACCTACGAGCAGTACTTC

d_gene: TRBD1
j_gene: TRBJ2-3
abundance: NA
v_gene: TRBV28
CDR3aa: CASSLRGTGRSTDTQYF
CDR3nt: TGTGCCAGCAGTCTTAGGGGGACAGGTCGTAGCACAGATACGCAGTATTTT

d_gene: NA
j_gene: TRBJ2-7
abundance: few
v_gene: TRBV2
CDR3aa: CASSGSGGYEQYF
CDR3nt: TGTGCCAGCAGTGGGTCAGGGGGGTACGAGCAGTACTTC

d_gene: NA
j_gene: TRBJ1-1
abundance: NA
v_gene: TRBV4-1
CDR3aa: CASSQGLMNTEAFF
CDR3nt: TGCGCCAGCAGCCAAGGCCTAATGAACACTGAAGCTTTCTTT

d_gene: TRBD1
j_gene: TRBJ2-7
abundance: once
v_gene: TRBV27
CDR3aa: CASSSGQGRAPYEQYF
CDR3nt: TGTGCCAGCAGTTCAGGACAGGGCCGGGCCCCCTACGAGCAGTACTTC

d_gene: NA
j_gene: TRBJ2-7
abundance: NA
v_gene: TRBV9
CDR3aa: CASSPPRGSSYEQYF
CDR3nt: TGTGCCAGCAGCCCTCCCAGGGGCAGCTCCTACGAGCAGTACTTC

d_gene: TRBD1
j_gene: TRBJ2-1
abundance: NA
v_gene: TRBV11-2
CDR3aa: CASSPLSGTVNNEQFF
CDR3nt: TGTGCCAGCAGCCCTCTTTCGGGGACAGTAAACAATGAGCAGTTCTTC

d_gene: NA
j_gene: TRBJ2-1
abundance: NA
v_gene: TRBV13
CDR3aa: CASSLAGNEQFF
CDR3nt: TGTGCCAGCAGCTTAGCGGGGAATGAGCAGTTCTTC

d_gene: NA
j_gene: TRBJ2-5
abundance: NA
v_gene: TRBV5-6
CDR3aa: CASTFAGEETQYF
CDR3nt: TGTGCCAGCACCTTTGCCGGGGAGGAGACCCAGTACTTC

d_gene: TRBD2
j_gene: TRBJ2-3
abundance: NA
v_gene: TRBV18
CDR3aa: CASSGGATGDTQYF
CDR3nt: TGTGCCAGCTCCGGGGGGGCAACTGGGGATACGCAGTATTTT

d_gene: NA
j_gene: TRBJ1-4
abundance: NA
v_gene: TRBV5-6
CDR3aa: CASSFGPRATNEKLFF
CDR3nt: TGTGCCAGCAGCTTCGGGCCGAGGGCAACTAATGAAAAACTGTTTTTT

d_gene: NA
j_gene: TRBJ1-1
abundance: once
v_gene: TRBV5-1
CDR3aa: CASSLGALAFF
CDR3nt: TGCGCCAGCAGCTTGGGCGCGTTGGCTTTCTTT

d_gene: TRBD1
j_gene: TRBJ2-3
abundance: NA
v_gene: TRBV6-1
CDR3aa: CASSLGQGGTDTQYF
CDR3nt: TGTGCCAGCAGCTTGGGACAGGGGGGCACAGATACGCAGTATTTT

d_gene: NA
j_gene: TRBJ2-6
abundance: NA
v_gene: TRBV28
CDR3aa: CASSLTGASVLTF
CDR3nt: TGTGCCAGCAGTTTAACTGGGGCCAGCGTCCTGACTTTC

d_gene: NA
j_gene: TRBJ1-5
abundance: NA
v_gene: TRBV6-1
CDR3aa: CASTAMGVQPQHF
CDR3nt: TGTGCCAGCACCGCGATGGGAGTCCAGCCCCAGCATTTT

d_gene: TRBD2
j_gene: TRBJ2-2
abundance: NA
v_gene: TRBV9
CDR3aa: CASSAGLAGFNTGELFF
CDR3nt: TGTGCCAGCAGCGCTGGACTAGCGGGGTTTAACACCGGGGAGCTGTTTTTT

d_gene: NA
j_gene: TRBJ1-2
abundance: NA
v_gene: TRBV29-1
CDR3aa: CSAQGNFYGYTF
CDR3nt: TGCAGCGCCCAGGGGAACTTCTATGGCTACACCTTC

d_gene: NA
j_gene: TRBJ2-5
abundance: NA
v_gene: TRBV5-1
CDR3aa: CASPDSSQETQYF
CDR3nt: TGCGCCAGCCCAGACAGTTCCCAAGAGACCCAGTACTTC

d_gene: NA
j_gene: TRBJ1-1
abundance: NA
v_gene: TRBV25-1
CDR3aa: CASSLEGVAFF
CDR3nt: TGTGCCAGCAGCCTTGAAGGGGTAGCTTTCTTT

d_gene: NA
j_gene: TRBJ1-1
abundance: once
v_gene: TRBV19
CDR3aa: CASTAGYTEAFF
CDR3nt: TGTGCCAGTACTGCGGGGTACACTGAAGCTTTCTTT

d_gene: TRBD1
j_gene: TRBJ2-7
abundance: few
v_gene: TRBV28
CDR3aa: CASSRTGTSYEQYF
CDR3nt: TGTGCCAGCAGTCGGACAGGGACATCCTACGAGCAGTACTTC

d_gene: NA
j_gene: TRBJ1-4
abundance: NA
v_gene: TRBV15
CDR3aa: CATSAGAGSSTNEKLFF
CDR3nt: TGTGCCACCTCGGCGGGAGCCGGTTCTTCAACTAATGAAAAACTGTTTTTT

d_gene: NA
j_gene: TRBJ2-3
abundance: NA
v_gene: TRBV28
CDR3aa: CASKEGDLAGTDTQYF
CDR3nt: TGTGCCAGCAAAGAGGGGGACCTAGCTGGCACAGATACGCAGTATTTT

d_gene: TRBD2
j_gene: TRBJ2-5
abundance: NA
v_gene: TRBV6-6
CDR3aa: CASSWGGGGETQYF
CDR3nt: TGTGCCAGCAGTTGGGGCGGGGGGGGAGAGACCCAGTACTTC

d_gene: NA
j_gene: TRBJ1-1
abundance: NA
v_gene: TRBV15
CDR3aa: CATSRDSSSVMATEAFF
CDR3nt: TGTGCCACCAGCAGAGATTCCTCCTCCGTGATGGCCACTGAAGCTTTCTTT

d_gene: NA
j_gene: TRBJ2-7
abundance: NA
v_gene: TRBV19
CDR3aa: CASSLNGNYEQYF
CDR3nt: TGTGCCAGTTCCCTCAACGGGAATTACGAGCAGTACTTC

d_gene: NA
j_gene: TRBJ2-5
abundance: NA
v_gene: TRBV4-2
CDR3aa: CASSQHGNQETQYF
CDR3nt: TGTGCCAGCAGCCAACACGGGAACCAAGAGACCCAGTACTTC

d_gene: TRBD2
j_gene: TRBJ2-3
abundance: NA
v_gene: TRBV5-8
CDR3aa: CASSLGTGLVTDTQYF
CDR3nt: TGTGCCAGCAGCTTGGGGACCGGACTAGTAACAGATACGCAGTATTTT